This T cell receptor beta chain was observed in a study of OX40 agonist ivuxolimab in advanced cancers. Measured with immunoSEQ multiplex PCR; TCRdb has only the in-frame clones, and not every one. The data show more than 65,000 clones, with roughly 84% seen just once and about 1% held by the top ten. Trimming removed 5 bases from V and 3 bases from J, with 15 bases in between. The length of the CDR3 is 15 residues. Germline loops: CDR1 SEHNR, CDR2 FQNEAQ (reference sequence). This clonotype was obtained from an adult with an advanced solid tumor such as melanoma, head and neck, liver or kidney cancer. The starting material was CD4+ or CD8+ T cells sorted from blood, obtained in a trial of the OX40 agonist ivuxolimab. The genes are TRBV7-9 and TRBJ2-3; no firm D call. The CDR3 DNA follows: TGTGCCAGCAGCCCCCTGGGGTTACAAACAGATACGCAGTATTTT. Translated, it gives CASSPLGLQTDTQYF. The full variable domain, its missing parts supplied by reference TRBV7-9 and TRBJ2-3, is DTGVSQNPRHKITKRGQNVTFRCDPISEHNRLYWYRQTLGQGPEFLTYFQNEAQLEKSRLLSDRFSAERPKGSFSTLEIQRTEQGDSAMYLCASSPLGLQTDTQYFGPGTRLTVL.